The 21 T cell receptor beta chains below come from one sample, sequenced in a study of blood T cell repertoires in COVID-19 (dated by TCRdb to 2020 to 2022). Libraries were prepared through the immunoSEQ multiplex PCR assay. TCRdb's version of the immuneACCESS table is confined to in-frame rearrangements and falls short of the full clone set. An unresolved V gene accounts for under half of the shortfall where checked; the remainder is of unknown origin. In all, the sample holds 310,000 or so clones, and roughly 92% of those were seen once. Approximately 2.1% of the sample lies in the top ten. The sequenced material came from peripheral blood. All receptors come from a woman aged 25 to 39 with COVID-19, enrolled during active disease.

The rearrangement joins TRBV6-5 to TRBJ2-5, with a weak D call TRBD1 (5 bases). This CDR3 has 15 amino acids. Germline V gene sequence: CDR1 MNHEY, CDR2 SVGAGI. Trimming took off 7 bases at V and 3 bases at J, with 18 bases between the two ends. In DNA, the CDR3 is TGTGCCAGCATTTCCCAAGGGGCAGGCGAAGAGACCCAGTACTTC. Translating it yields CASISQGAGEETQYF.

The V call is TRBV24-1, the J call TRBJ2-1; D perhaps matches TRBD1 (6 bases). Germline V gene data show CDR1 as KGHDR and CDR2 as SFDVKD. CDR3 length: 16 amino acids. V shed 3 bases and J shed 2 bases, with 13 bases lying between them. This CDR3 reads CATSDPGEGTYNEQFF. CDR3 nucleotides: TGTGCCACCAGTGATCCAGGGGAAGGAACCTACAATGAGCAGTTCTTC.

The chain couples TRBV11-3 to TRBJ2-1; 8 nucleotides match TRBD1. The CDR3 is made up of 16 amino acids. J gave up 8 bases and V 1 base, and 10 bases lay outside the gene matches. CDR1 is SGHNT, CDR2 YENEEA, per germline. CDR3 DNA: TGTGCCAGCAGCTTAGTATCAGGGGGCGGCAGCGATGAGCAGTTCTTC. It is translated as CASSLVSGGGSDEQFF.

The genes are TRBV5-1 and TRBJ2-7, with D perhaps matching TRBD1 (5 bases). Trimming took off 5 bases at V and 3 bases at J, with 15 bases between the two ends. Germline loops: CDR1 SGHRS, CDR2 YFSETQ. The CDR3 is 14 residues long. CDR3 region: CASRQAALNYEQYF. CDR3 sequence (DNA): TGCGCCAGCAGACAGGCCGCGTTAAACTACGAGCAGTACTTC.

The chain has TRBV20-1 and TRBJ1-2, with 10 bases lining up with TRBD1. This CDR3 has 16 amino acids. Germline trimming cut 3 bases from V and 7 bases from J; bases unmatched to any gene: 14. CDR1 DFQATT and CDR2 SNEGSKA come from the germline V gene (reference sequence). The CDR3 DNA is TGCAGTGCTAGTCCGGGACAGGGGACCCAACTATCTGGCTACACCTTC. It is translated as CSASPGQGTQLSGYTF.

The chain has TRBV5-1 and TRBJ2-2; 11 bases fit TRBD2. V was clipped by 6 bases and J by 4 bases; unmatched bases: 8. CDR1 and CDR2 (germline): SGHRS, YFSETQ. There are 16 residues in the CDR3. The CDR3 region is CASTWGLAAPTGELFF. The CDR3 DNA reads as TGCGCCAGCACCTGGGGACTAGCGGCCCCCACCGGGGAGCTGTTTTTT.

The chain couples TRBV7-3 to TRBJ2-2, with 7 bases that match TRBD1. This CDR3 is built from 15 residues. The V and J ends lost 4 bases and 3 bases, in that order; junction bases with no gene match: 5. Germline values: CDR1 SGHTA, CDR2 FQGTGA. The CDR3 is CASSSGQPYTGELFF. CDR3 sequence (DNA): TGTGCCAGCAGCTCGGGACAGCCCTACACCGGGGAGCTGTTTTTT.

V gene TRBV5-1 combines with J gene TRBJ1-5, with TRBD1 matching 7 bases. J lost 4 bases, V lost 2 bases, and 6 bases had no gene match. The CDR3 is made up of 15 amino acids. Per the germline V gene, CDR1 is SGHRS and CDR2 is YFSETQ. The DNA of the CDR3 is TGCGCCAGCAGCTTTACCGGGACAGCGAATCAGCCCCAGCATTTT. Its protein is CASSFTGTANQPQHF.

The genes are TRBV27 and TRBJ2-6; a weak D match, TRBD2 (6 bases). This CDR3 spans 15 amino acids. V was cut by 7 bases and J by 0 bases, with 10 bases left in between. CDR1 MNHEY and CDR2 SMNVEV come from the germline V gene (reference sequence). The CDR3 DNA sequence: TGTGCCAGCAAGGAGGGCGACTCTGGGGCCAACGTCCTGACTTTC. The encoded protein is CASKEGDSGANVLTF. Filled out from reference TRBV27 and TRBJ2-6, the complete variable domain reads EAQVTQNPRYLITVTGKKLTVTCSQNMNHEYMSWYRQDPGLGLRQIYYSMNVEVTDKGDVPEGYKVSRKEKRNFPLILESPSPNQTSLYFCASKEGDSGANVLTFGAGSRLTVL.

The chain recombines TRBV28 with TRBJ1-4; TRBD1 matches 8 bases. This CDR3 comprises 15 residues. The J segment lost 6 bases and the V segment lost 2 bases, leaving 5 bases of the junction unmatched. CDR1 is MDHEN and CDR2 is SYDVKM in the germline V gene. CDR3 sequence (DNA): TGTGCCAGCAGTTTAGGCGGACAGGGCGATGAAAAACTGTTTTTT. It specifies CASSLGGQGDEKLFF.

The chain is built from TRBV30 and TRBJ1-5; TRBD1 might be the D (5 bases). This CDR3 is built from 13 residues. The V end was cut by 1 base, the J end by 8 bases, with 12 bases between. From germline, CDR1 is GTSNPN and CDR2 SVGIG (reference sequence). In DNA form, the CDR3 reads TGTGCCTGGAGTGGTCAGGGTCTGGAGCCCCAGCATTTT. This gives the protein CAWSGQGLEPQHF.

The gene calls are TRBV19 and TRBJ1-5, with D unclear. Looked up from germline, CDR1 is LNHDA and CDR2 is SQIVND (reference sequence). This CDR3 comprises 15 residues. Trimming stripped 3 bases from V and 3 bases from J, with 12 bases between. The CDR3 DNA reads TGTGCCAGTAGTATGGGAGGAGGATTCAATCAGCCCCAGCATTTT. Protein: CASSMGGGFNQPQHF.

The chain couples TRBV13 to TRBJ1-1; perhaps TRBD1 as D (6 bases). Trimming removed 5 bases at V and 4 bases at J, with 14 bases between. CDR3 size: 14 residues. The germline V gene encodes CDR1 PRHDT and CDR2 FYEKMQ (reference sequence). The CDR3 sequence: CASSRRGGATEAFF. CDR3 nucleotide sequence: TGTGCCAGCAGCCGCCGGGGGGGGGCCACTGAAGCTTTCTTT.

V and J are TRBV30 and TRBJ1-4; 7 bases map to TRBD1. Germline lookup yields CDR1 GTSNPN and CDR2 SVGIG (reference sequence). The CDR3 has 13 residues. The junction had 2 bases not matched to a gene; V was cut back by 2 bases and J by 5 bases. The chain's CDR3 is CAWSTGQNEKLFF. The CDR3 nucleotides read TGTGCCTGGAGTACGGGACAGAATGAAAAACTGTTTTTT.

The V and J genes are TRBV6-5 and TRBJ2-2; weak D call: TRBD1 (6 bases). Trimming removed 8 bases at V and 0 bases at J, with 13 bases between. This CDR3 is built from 15 residues. Germline V gene lookup returns CDR1 MNHEY and CDR2 SVGAGI. This CDR3 is CASLGTSTNTGELFF. The CDR3 nucleotides are TGTGCCAGCCTAGGGACATCTACGAACACCGGGGAGCTGTTTTTT.

The V and J genes are TRBV15 and TRBJ1-1, with 9 bases that match TRBD1. Looked up from germline, CDR1 is LNHNV and CDR2 is YYDKDF (reference sequence). There are 15 residues in the CDR3. J lost 5 bases, V lost 8 bases, and 12 bases had no gene match. The chain's CDR3 is CATQGTGSFRTEAFF. The CDR3 nucleotides read TGTGCCACCCAAGGGACAGGGAGCTTTAGGACTGAAGCTTTCTTT.

This clone has only one observation. The genes are TRBV2 and TRBJ2-7, with D hard to call. The CDR3 runs 11 residues. Deletions cut 6 bases from V and 6 bases from J, with 9 bases between. Germline CDR1 and CDR2: SNHLY and FYNNEI. The CDR3 here is CASRVSREQYF. The CDR3 DNA is TGTGCCAGCAGGGTTAGCCGCGAGCAGTACTTC.

The rearrangement uses TRBV7-9 and TRBJ1-6, with a tentative D call TRBD1 (5 bases). CDR1 is SEHNR and CDR2 is FQNEAQ in the germline V gene (reference sequence). Trimming removed 5 bases at V and 5 bases at J, with 10 bases between. This CDR3 comprises 14 residues. The CDR3 spells CASSQGVNNSPLHF. Here the CDR3 DNA reads TGTGCCAGCAGCCAAGGGGTCAATAATTCACCCCTCCACTTT.

V and J are TRBV29-1 and TRBJ1-3; the D is unclear. The CDR3 runs to 15 residues. V shed 2 bases and J shed 0 bases, with 11 bases lying between them. Germline V CDR1 and CDR2: SQVTM, ANQGSEA. The CDR3 nucleotides read TGCAGCGTTGAAATCCTGCAGGACTCTGGAAACACCATATATTTT. Amino acid sequence: CSVEILQDSGNTIYF.

The chain has TRBV18 and TRBJ1-1; tentatively, D is TRBD1 (6 bases). The CDR3 covers 13 residues. Trimming pared 6 bases from V and 0 bases from J, leaving 8 bases between. Germline CDR1 reads KGHSH; CDR2 reads LQKENI. CDR3 in amino acids: CASSQGLNTEAFF. For the CDR3, the DNA is TGTGCCAGCTCGCAGGGGTTGAACACTGAAGCTTTCTTT. Full variable domain (rest looked up from reference TRBV18 and TRBJ1-1): NAGVMQNPRHLVRRRGQEARLRCSPMKGHSHVYWYRQLPEEGLKFMVYLQKENIIDESGMPKERFSAEFPKEGPSILRIQQVVRGDSAAYFCASSQGLNTEAFFGQGTRLTVV.

This sequence joins TRBV10-3 and TRBJ2-1; TRBD2 matches 7 bases. CDR1 and CDR2 (germline): ENHRY, SYGVKD. The length of the CDR3 is 15 residues. The V and J ends lost 6 bases and 4 bases, in that order; junction bases with no gene match: 9. The CDR3 loop reads CAIRALASGYNEQFF. CDR3 nucleotide sequence: TGTGCCATCAGGGCGCTGGCTAGCGGATACAATGAGCAGTTCTTC.